This record concerns one T cell receptor (beta chain) sequence. Its antigen is still unknown. The CDR3 spans 14 residues. The germline V gene encodes CDR1 MNHNY and CDR2 SVGAGI (reference sequence). The V and J ends lost 6 bases and 9 bases, in that order; junction bases with no gene match: 5. The study ran its PCR with 60 Vbeta and 13 Jbeta primers. Method: immunoSEQ multiplex PCR; TCRdb's copy keeps in-frame clones and lacks some. The table has about 110,000 clones, 82% seen once. This entry comes from a study of cytomegalovirus exposure and HLA in healthy donors. Study-wide findings and caveats: Reports state that TCR beta sequences accurately predicted most subjects' HLA-A and HLA-B alleles. The number of N-insertions in an Asian-associated ancestry cluster was reportedly below the approximately 700-donor mean in a later analysis.

This chain connects TRBV6-6 to TRBJ2-1; TRBD2 agrees at 13 bases. The TCR comes from a woman under 30 in good health and CMV-seronegative. Material: PBMCs. This CDR3 is CASSWTSGSGEQFF. The CDR3 DNA is TGTGCCAGCAGCTGGACTAGCGGGAGTGGTGAGCAGTTCTTC.